These 9 T cell receptor beta chains came from one sample sequenced in a study of CD8 T cells in ankylosing spondylitis (dated by TCRdb to 2016 to 2017). Study-level results and caveats: Blood from ankylosing spondylitis patients appeared to be characterized by a TCR beta motif composed of several highly homologous amino acid variants.

Antigen specificity for these receptors is unknown. Libraries were made using 5' RACE. Instrument used: Illumina HiSeq 2500. TCRdb trimmed the raw reads at Q25, called clones with MiXCR and kept productive beta chains. Rows are unified per CDR3 protein, each entry keeping the most common DNA and genes. The sample table records 220,000 or so distinct CDR3 sequences; roughly 18% of these occur just once. Jointly, the top ten make up roughly 43% of the sample. The sample comprised blood, either unsorted or a sorted T cell fraction (not recorded which). The receptors come from a male donor with ankylosing spondylitis.

This clonotype was detected a few times. The V and J genes are TRBV20-1 and TRBJ2-2; 14 bases are shared with TRBD2. Germline V gene data show CDR1 as DFQATT and CDR2 as SNEGSKA (reference sequence). CDR3 size: 19 residues. The CDR3 reads CTRIRGLAGEPSGTGELFF. The CDR3 bases are TGCACCCGGATCAGGGGACTAGCGGGAGAACCCTCGGGAACCGGGGAGCTGTTTTTT.

The gene calls are TRBV29-1 and TRBJ2-5; either TRBD1 or TRBD2 may fit D (5 bases each). There are 13 residues in the CDR3. The germline CDR1 and CDR2 sequences are SQVTM and ANQGSEA. Trimming pared 4 bases from V and 5 bases from J, leaving 14 bases between. The CDR3 loop is CSVALGWGETQYF. CDR3 DNA: TGCAGCGTTGCCTTGGGGTGGGGGGAGACCCAGTACTTC.

The chain carries TRBV12-3 or TRBV12-4 and TRBJ2-7, with D tentatively TRBD1 or TRBD2 (6 bases each). V shed 1 base and J shed 3 bases, with 10 bases lying between them. The CDR3 loop spans 14 amino acids. The CDR3 reads CASSLGGAHYEQYF. The DNA for the CDR3 is TGTGCCAGCAGTTTAGGGGGGGCCCACTACGAGCAGTACTTC.

A few counts support this clonotype. This rearrangement joins TRBV7-9 to TRBJ2-7; possibly TRBD1 or TRBD2 for D (5 bases each). V dropped 3 bases and J dropped 5 bases, with 20 bases sitting between them. From germline, CDR1 is SEHNR and CDR2 FQNEAQ (reference sequence). This CDR3 comprises 16 residues. CDR3 protein: CASSLVVGTLRNEQYF. The CDR3 DNA reads as TGTGCCAGCAGCTTGGTGGTTGGGACCCTCAGGAACGAGCAGTACTTC.

This clonotype was picked up a small number of times. This chain uses TRBV19 with TRBJ1-1, with 8 nucleotides matching TRBD1. The germline V gene has CDR1 LNHDA and CDR2 SQIVND (reference sequence). The ends lost 3 bases at V and 5 bases at J; junction bases unmatched: 8. The CDR3 runs to 15 residues. CDR3 sequence reads: CASSISWQGATEAFF. The CDR3 DNA reads as TGTGCCAGTAGTATTTCGTGGCAGGGGGCGACTGAAGCTTTCTTT. Filled out from reference TRBV19 and TRBJ1-1, the complete variable domain reads DGGITQSPKYLFRKEGQNVTLSCEQNLNHDAMYWYRQDPGQGLRLIYYSQIVNDFQKGDIAEGYSVSREKKESFPLTVTSAQKNPTAFYLCASSISWQGATEAFFGQGTRLTVV.

V and J are TRBV3-1 and TRBJ2-3; 10 positions agree with TRBD2. The germline CDR1 and CDR2 sequences are LGHDT and YNNKEL (reference sequence). This CDR3 is built from 16 residues. V was pared by 3 bases and J by 2 bases, with 5 bases of the junction left unmatched. For the CDR3, the DNA is TGTGCCAGCAGCCATACTAGCGGGGTTCCCACAGATACGCAGTATTTT. The encoded protein is CASSHTSGVPTDTQYF.

This clonotype occurred a few times. The chain links TRBV12-3 or TRBV12-4 to TRBJ1-2; TRBD1 agrees at 7 bases. V trimming: 6 bases; J trimming: 3 bases; junction bases outside the gene matches: 7. The CDR3 has 14 residues. CDR3 sequence (DNA): TGTGCCAGCAGCTCACGGACAGGCGACTATGGCTACACCTTC. It codes for CASSSRTGDYGYTF.

This clonotype was seen a few times. The gene calls are TRBV6-6 and TRBJ2-1; no firm D call. V was trimmed by 6 bases and J by 15 bases, leaving 15 bases between them. Germline assignment: CDR1 MNHNY and CDR2 SVGAGI (reference sequence). This CDR3 is 11 amino acids long. This CDR3 reads CASSHGQKPFF. For the CDR3, the DNA is TGTGCCAGCAGCCATGGGCAGAAGCCGTTCTTC.

This clonotype occurred a few times. The chain couples TRBV27 to TRBJ2-3; TRBD2 matches 9 bases. Per the germline V gene, CDR1 is MNHEY and CDR2 is SMNVEV (reference sequence). The CDR3 totals 17 residues. J lost 2 bases, V lost 0 bases, and 6 bases had no gene match. The CDR3 sequence is CASSLSSLAGPTDTQYF. In DNA form, the CDR3 reads TGTGCCAGCAGTTTATCGAGTCTAGCGGGACCCACAGATACGCAGTATTTT.